The clone carrying this T cell receptor beta chain has just a few counts. This sample is drawn from a study of blood T cell repertoires in COVID-19. Overall study context: COVID-19 samples collected from the United States, Italy and Spain covered acute and convalescent phases. T cells, B-cell-depleted T cells, or PBMCs supplied cDNA or gDNA.

The CDR3 loop spans 14 amino acids. The V and J ends lost 5 bases and 3 bases, in that order; junction bases with no gene match: 4. TCRdb's table, derived via immunoSEQ multiplex PCR, lists solely in-frame clones and lacks some. The repertoire holds about 150,000 clones, with roughly 80% as singletons. The chain combines TRBV5-3 with TRBJ2-2; TRBD1 matches 7 bases. TRBV5-3 is designated an ORF whose function remains uncertain. The sequence derives from a man over 45 with active or convalescent COVID-19. The material sequenced was peripheral blood. The CDR3 sequence: CARRTGHDTGELFF. CDR3 DNA sequence: TGTGCCAGAAGGACAGGGCACGACACCGGGGAGCTGTTTTTT.